This T cell receptor (beta chain) was captured by sequencing in a study of siplizumab effects on memory and regulatory T cells. This clone was seen only once. Its antigen is unidentified. Per the germline V gene, CDR1 is SGHKS and CDR2 is YYEKEE (reference sequence). V gave up 8 bases and J gave up 3 bases, with 6 bases separating them. The CDR3 runs to 10 residues. Some clones are missing from TCRdb's copy, which holds only in-frame ones; the method was immunoSEQ multiplex PCR. The sample shows about 56,000 clones, about 97% of them seen only once. Study-wide results and limits: A small minority of alloreactive clones were mapped to unstimulated subsets.

The sequencing sample was made of naive CD8+ T cells sorted from blood. The TCR originated in a human donor in good health. The chain couples TRBV5-5 to TRBJ2-7; D is undetermined. CDR3: CARWVYEQYF. DNA of the CDR3: TGTGCCAGGTGGGTCTACGAGCAGTACTTC.